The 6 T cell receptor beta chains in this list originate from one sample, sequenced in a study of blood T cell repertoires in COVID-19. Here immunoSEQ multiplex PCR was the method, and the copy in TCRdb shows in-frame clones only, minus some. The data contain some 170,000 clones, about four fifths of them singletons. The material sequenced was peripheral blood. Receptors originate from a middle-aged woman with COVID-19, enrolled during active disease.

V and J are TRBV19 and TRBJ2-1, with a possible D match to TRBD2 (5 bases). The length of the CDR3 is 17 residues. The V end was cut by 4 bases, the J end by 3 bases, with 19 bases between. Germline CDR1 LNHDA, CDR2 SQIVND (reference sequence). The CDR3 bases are TGTGCCAGTAGTAACCGATTAACCCGCCGGGACTACAATGAGCAGTTCTTC. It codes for CASSNRLTRRDYNEQFF. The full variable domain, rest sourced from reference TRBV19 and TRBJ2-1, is DGGITQSPKYLFRKEGQNVTLSCEQNLNHDAMYWYRQDPGQGLRLIYYSQIVNDFQKGDIAEGYSVSREKKESFPLTVTSAQKNPTAFYLCASSNRLTRRDYNEQFFGPGTRLTVL.

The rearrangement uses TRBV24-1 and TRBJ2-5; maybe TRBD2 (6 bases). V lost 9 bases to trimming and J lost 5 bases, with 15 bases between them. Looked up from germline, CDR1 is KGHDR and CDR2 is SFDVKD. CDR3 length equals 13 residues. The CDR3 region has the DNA TGTGCCACCGGCGTGGGGGGTCGGGAGACCCAGTACTTC. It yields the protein CATGVGGRETQYF.

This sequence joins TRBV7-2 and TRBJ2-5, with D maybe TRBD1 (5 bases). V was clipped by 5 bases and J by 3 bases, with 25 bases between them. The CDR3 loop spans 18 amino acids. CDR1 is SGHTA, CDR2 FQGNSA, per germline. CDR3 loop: CASSPRPDHQGFEETQYF. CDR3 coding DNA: TGTGCCAGCAGCCCTCGCCCGGACCACCAGGGATTCGAAGAGACCCAGTACTTC.

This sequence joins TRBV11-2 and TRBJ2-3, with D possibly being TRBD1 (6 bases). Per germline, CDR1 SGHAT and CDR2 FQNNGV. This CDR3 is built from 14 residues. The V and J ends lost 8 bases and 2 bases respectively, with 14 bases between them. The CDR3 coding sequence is TGTGCCAGCGCGGGCAGGGGAGACACAGATACGCAGTATTTT. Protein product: CASAGRGDTDTQYF.

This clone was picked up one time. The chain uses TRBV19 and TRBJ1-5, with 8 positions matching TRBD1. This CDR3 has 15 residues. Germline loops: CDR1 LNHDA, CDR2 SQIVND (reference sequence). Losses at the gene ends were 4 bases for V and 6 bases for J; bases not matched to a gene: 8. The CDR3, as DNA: TGTGCCAGTAGTAGAAGGGACAGGCCAATTCAGCCCCAGCATTTT. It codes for CASSRRDRPIQPQHF.

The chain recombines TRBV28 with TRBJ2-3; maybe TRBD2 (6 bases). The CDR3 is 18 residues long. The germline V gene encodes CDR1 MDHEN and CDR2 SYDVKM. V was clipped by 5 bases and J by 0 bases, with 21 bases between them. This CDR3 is CASSPPYRHGTSTDTQYF. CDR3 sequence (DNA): TGTGCCAGCAGTCCACCTTACAGACATGGGACTAGCACAGATACGCAGTATTTT.